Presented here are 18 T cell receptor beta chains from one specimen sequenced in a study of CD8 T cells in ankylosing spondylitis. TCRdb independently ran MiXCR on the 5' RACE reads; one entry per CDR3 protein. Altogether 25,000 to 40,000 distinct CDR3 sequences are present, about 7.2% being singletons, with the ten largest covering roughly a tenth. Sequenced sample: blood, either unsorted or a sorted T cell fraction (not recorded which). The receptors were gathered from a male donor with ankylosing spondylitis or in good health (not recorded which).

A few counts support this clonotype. The CDR3 loop is CASRSLTGTGDTEAFF. CDR3 nucleotides: TGCGCCAGCAGATCGCTTACCGGGACAGGGGACACTGAAGCTTTCTTT. This sequence joins TRBV10-2 and TRBJ1-1, with TRBD1 matching 10 bases. Germline CDR1 reads WSHSY; CDR2 reads SAAADI. The trim removed 6 bases at V and 3 bases at J, leaving 10 bases unmatched. The CDR3 length is 16 residues.

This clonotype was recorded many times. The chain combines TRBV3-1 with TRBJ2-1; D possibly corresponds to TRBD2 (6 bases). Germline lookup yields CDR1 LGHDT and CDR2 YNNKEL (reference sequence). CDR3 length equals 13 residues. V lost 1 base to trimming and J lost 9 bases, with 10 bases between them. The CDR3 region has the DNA TGTGCCAGCAGCCAAGGGTCCGGGGGTGAGCAGTTCTTC. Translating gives CASSQGSGGEQFF.

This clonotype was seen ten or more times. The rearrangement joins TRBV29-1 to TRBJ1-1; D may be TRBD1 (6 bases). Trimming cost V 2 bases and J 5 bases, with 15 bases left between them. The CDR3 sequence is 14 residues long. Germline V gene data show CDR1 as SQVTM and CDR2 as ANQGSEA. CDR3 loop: CSVELGGSRTEAFF. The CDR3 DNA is TGCAGCGTTGAACTTGGGGGCTCAAGAACTGAAGCTTTCTTT.

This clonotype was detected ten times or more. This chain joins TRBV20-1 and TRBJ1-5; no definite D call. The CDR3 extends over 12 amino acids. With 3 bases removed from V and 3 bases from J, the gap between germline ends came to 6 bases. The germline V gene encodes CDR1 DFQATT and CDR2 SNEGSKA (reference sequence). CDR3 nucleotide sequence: TGCAGTGCTAGTACTCCCAATCAGCCCCAGCATTTT. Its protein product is CSASTPNQPQHF.

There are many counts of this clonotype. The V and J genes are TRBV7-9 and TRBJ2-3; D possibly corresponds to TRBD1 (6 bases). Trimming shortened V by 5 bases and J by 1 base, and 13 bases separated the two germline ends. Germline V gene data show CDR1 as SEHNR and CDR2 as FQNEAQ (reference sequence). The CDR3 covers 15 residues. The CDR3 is CASSLGQIRTDTQYF. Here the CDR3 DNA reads TGTGCCAGCAGCCTTGGACAGATACGCACAGATACGCAGTATTTT.

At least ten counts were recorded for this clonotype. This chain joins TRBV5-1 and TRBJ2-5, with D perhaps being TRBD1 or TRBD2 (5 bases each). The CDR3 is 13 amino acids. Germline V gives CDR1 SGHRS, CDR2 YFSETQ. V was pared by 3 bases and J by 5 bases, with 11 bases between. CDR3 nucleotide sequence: TGCGCCAGCAGCTCGACAGCGGCGGAGACCCAGTACTTC. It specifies CASSSTAAETQYF.

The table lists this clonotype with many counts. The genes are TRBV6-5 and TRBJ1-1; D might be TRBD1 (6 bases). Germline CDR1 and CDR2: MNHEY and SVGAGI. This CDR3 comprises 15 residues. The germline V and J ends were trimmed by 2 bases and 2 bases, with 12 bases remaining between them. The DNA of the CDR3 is TGTGCCAGCAGTTACCGCCCCAGGGGAAACACTGAAGCTTTCTTT. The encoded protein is CASSYRPRGNTEAFF.

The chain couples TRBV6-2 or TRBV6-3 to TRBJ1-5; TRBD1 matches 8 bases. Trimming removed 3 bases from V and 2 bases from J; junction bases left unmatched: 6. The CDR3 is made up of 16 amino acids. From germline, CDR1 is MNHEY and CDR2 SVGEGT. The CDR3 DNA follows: TGTGCCAGCAGTTATCACAGGGGGTCGGGCAATCAGCCCCAGCATTTT. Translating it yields CASSYHRGSGNQPQHF.

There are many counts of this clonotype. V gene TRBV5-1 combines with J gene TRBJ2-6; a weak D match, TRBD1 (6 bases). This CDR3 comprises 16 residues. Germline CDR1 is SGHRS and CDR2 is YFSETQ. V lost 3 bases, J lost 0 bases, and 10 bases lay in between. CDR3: CASSSQGSSGANVLTF. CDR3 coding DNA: TGCGCCAGCAGCTCACAGGGTTCCTCTGGGGCCAACGTCCTGACTTTC.

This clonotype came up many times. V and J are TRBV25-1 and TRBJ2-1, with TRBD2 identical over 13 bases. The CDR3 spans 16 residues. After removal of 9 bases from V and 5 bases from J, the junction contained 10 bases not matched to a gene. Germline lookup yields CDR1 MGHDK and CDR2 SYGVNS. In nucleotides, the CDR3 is TGTGCCAGGGGGACTAGCGGGAACGCAACGCACAATGAGCAGTTCTTC. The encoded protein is CARGTSGNATHNEQFF.

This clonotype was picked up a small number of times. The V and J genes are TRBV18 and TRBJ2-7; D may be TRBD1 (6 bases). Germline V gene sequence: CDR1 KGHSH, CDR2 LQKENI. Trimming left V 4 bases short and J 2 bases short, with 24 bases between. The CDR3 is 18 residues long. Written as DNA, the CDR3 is TGTGCCAGCTCACGGGGTTCGACAGGACCCACCGGTACCTACGAGCAGTACTTC. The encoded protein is CASSRGSTGPTGTYEQYF.

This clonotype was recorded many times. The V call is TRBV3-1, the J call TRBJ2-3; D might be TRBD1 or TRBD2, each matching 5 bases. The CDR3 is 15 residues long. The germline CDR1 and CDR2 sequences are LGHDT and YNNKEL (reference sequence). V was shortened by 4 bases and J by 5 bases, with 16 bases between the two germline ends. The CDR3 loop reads CASSPGSSWGDTQYF. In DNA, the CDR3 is TGTGCCAGCAGCCCAGGGTCTAGCTGGGGAGATACGCAGTATTTT.

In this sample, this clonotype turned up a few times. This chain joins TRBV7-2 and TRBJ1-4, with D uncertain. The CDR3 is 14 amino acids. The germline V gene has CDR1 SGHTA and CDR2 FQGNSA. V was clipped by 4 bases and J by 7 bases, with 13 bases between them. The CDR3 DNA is TGTGCCAGCAGCTGGAAGATGAAGGGTGAAAAACTGTTTTTT. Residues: CASSWKMKGEKLFF.

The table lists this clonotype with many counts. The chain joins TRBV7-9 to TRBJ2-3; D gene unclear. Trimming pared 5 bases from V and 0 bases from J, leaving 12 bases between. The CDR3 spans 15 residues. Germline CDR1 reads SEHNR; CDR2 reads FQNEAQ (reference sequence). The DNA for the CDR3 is TGTGCCAGCAGCCCGCTTTATTCCAGCACAGATACGCAGTATTTT. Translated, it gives CASSPLYSSTDTQYF.

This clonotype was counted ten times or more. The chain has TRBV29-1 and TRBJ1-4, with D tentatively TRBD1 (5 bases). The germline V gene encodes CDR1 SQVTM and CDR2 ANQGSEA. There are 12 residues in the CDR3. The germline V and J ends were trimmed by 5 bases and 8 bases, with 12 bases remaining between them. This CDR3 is CSVRDRGEKLFF. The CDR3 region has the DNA TGCAGCGTTAGAGACAGAGGGGAAAAACTGTTTTTT.

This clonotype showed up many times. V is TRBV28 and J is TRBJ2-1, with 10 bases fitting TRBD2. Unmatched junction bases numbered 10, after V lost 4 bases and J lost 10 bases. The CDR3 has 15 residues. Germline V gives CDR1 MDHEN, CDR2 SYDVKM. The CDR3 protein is CASSSSGRARREQFF. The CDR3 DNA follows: TGTGCCAGCAGTTCCAGCGGGAGGGCCAGGAGAGAGCAGTTCTTC.

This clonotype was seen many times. The CDR3 region has the DNA TGTGCCAGCAGTTCGTCAGGACTAGCGGGAGTCTTCCCCTACGAGCAGTACTTC. Translated, it gives CASSSSGLAGVFPYEQYF. The V gene is TRBV12-3 or TRBV12-4, the J gene TRBJ2-7; 13 nucleotides align to TRBD2. The CDR3 contains 18 residues. Trimming removed 4 bases from V and 2 bases from J; junction bases left unmatched: 11.

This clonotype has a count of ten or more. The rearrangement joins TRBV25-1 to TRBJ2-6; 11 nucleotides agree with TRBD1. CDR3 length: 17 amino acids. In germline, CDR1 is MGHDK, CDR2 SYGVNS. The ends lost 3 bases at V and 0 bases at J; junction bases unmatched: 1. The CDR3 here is CASSEDRGLSGANVLTF. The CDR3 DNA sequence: TGTGCCAGCAGTGAGGACAGGGGGCTCTCTGGGGCCAACGTCCTGACTTTC. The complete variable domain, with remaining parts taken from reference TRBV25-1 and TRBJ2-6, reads EADIYQTPRYLVIGTGKKITLECSQTMGHDKMYWYQQDPGMELHLIHYSYGVNSTEKGDLSSESTVSRIRTEHFPLTLESARPSHTSQYLCASSEDRGLSGANVLTFGAGSRLTVL.